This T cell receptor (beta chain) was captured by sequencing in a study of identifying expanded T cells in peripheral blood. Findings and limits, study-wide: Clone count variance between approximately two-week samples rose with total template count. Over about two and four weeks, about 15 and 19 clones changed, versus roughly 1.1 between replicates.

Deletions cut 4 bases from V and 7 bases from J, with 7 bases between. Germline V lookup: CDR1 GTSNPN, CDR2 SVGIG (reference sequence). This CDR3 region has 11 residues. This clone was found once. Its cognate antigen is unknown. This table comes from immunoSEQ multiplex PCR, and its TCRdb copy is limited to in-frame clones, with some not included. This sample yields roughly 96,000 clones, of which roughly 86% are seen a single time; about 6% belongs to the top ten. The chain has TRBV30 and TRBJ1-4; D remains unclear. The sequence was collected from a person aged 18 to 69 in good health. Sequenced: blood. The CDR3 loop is CAWTGGEKLFF. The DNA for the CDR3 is TGTGCCTGGACGGGTGGTGAAAAACTGTTTTTT.